This entry lists 11 T cell receptor beta chains sequenced from one sample in a study of T cell responses to AZD1222 COVID-19 vaccine. Measured with immunoSEQ multiplex PCR; TCRdb has only the in-frame clones, and not every one. The sample consists of roughly 190,000 clones, approximately 92% of them appearing once. This specimen was peripheral blood, taken 28 days after the second dose of the MenACWY control vaccine. These receptor sequences come from an adult who received the MenACWY meningococcal vaccine as a control.

The V gene is TRBV5-1, the J gene TRBJ1-3; D remains unclear. This CDR3 region has 16 residues. In germline, CDR1 is SGHRS, CDR2 YFSETQ. Trimming cost V 2 bases and J 3 bases, with 15 bases left between them. In DNA, the CDR3 is TGCGCCAGCAGCTTAGAGGGAGAGCGGAGTGGAAACACCATATATTTT. Amino acid sequence: CASSLEGERSGNTIYF.

The chain combines TRBV19 with TRBJ1-2, with TRBD1 matching over 7 bases. The CDR3 has 15 residues. The V and J ends lost 6 bases and 1 base, in that order; junction bases with no gene match: 8. Looked up from germline, CDR1 is LNHDA and CDR2 is SQIVND (reference sequence). This chain's CDR3 is CASSVTGKLNYGYTF. Here the CDR3 DNA reads TGTGCCAGTAGCGTGACAGGGAAGCTTAACTATGGCTACACCTTC.

The rearrangement joins TRBV6-2 or TRBV6-3 to TRBJ2-7; D may be TRBD2 (6 bases). The CDR3 sequence is 15 residues long. Deletions cut 2 bases from V and 2 bases from J, with 13 bases between. The germline V gene has CDR1 MNHEY and CDR2 SVGEGT. CDR3 loop: CASSYTAGPPYEQYF. In DNA form, the CDR3 reads TGTGCCAGCAGTTACACGGCGGGACCCCCCTACGAGCAGTACTTC.

This chain joins TRBV19 and TRBJ1-3, with 9 bases fitting TRBD1. Trimming took 6 bases from V and 1 from J; bases not matched to a gene: 16. The CDR3 is 19 residues long. Germline CDR1 and CDR2: LNHDA and SQIVND (reference sequence). The CDR3 reads CASRPRDRVDFQSGNTIYF. CDR3 bases: TGTGCCAGTAGGCCACGGGACAGGGTCGACTTCCAATCTGGAAACACCATATATTTT.

The rearrangement uses TRBV11-2 and TRBJ2-5; TRBD1 matches at 7 bases. The germline gives CDR1 SGHAT, CDR2 FQNNGV. V was clipped by 1 base and J by 2 bases; unmatched bases: 7. This CDR3 spans 16 amino acids. This chain's CDR3 is CASSLGSRDRQETQYF. The CDR3 DNA reads TGTGCCAGCAGCTTAGGATCCCGGGACAGACAAGAGACCCAGTACTTC.

This sequence joins TRBV7-9 and TRBJ2-5, with D perhaps being TRBD1 or TRBD2 (5 bases each). CDR3 length: 14 amino acids. Germline assignment: CDR1 SEHNR and CDR2 FQNEAQ (reference sequence). V was shortened by 7 bases and J by 5 bases, with 17 bases between the two germline ends. CDR3 nucleotides: TGTGCCAGCAACCTGCTTGGGACGGGGGAGACCCAGTACTTC. This sequence encodes CASNLLGTGETQYF.

The chain recombines TRBV6-1 with TRBJ2-2, with D unresolved. This CDR3 has 13 amino acids. The germline V and J ends were trimmed by 6 bases and 7 bases, with 12 bases remaining between them. CDR1 is MNHNS and CDR2 is SASEGT in the germline V gene. DNA for the CDR3: TGTGCCAGCAGATTGACGGGTGGCGGGGAGCTGTTTTTT. Amino acid sequence: CASRLTGGGELFF.

The chain is built from TRBV29-1 and TRBJ1-3, with a tentative D call TRBD1 (5 bases). This CDR3 has 15 amino acids. From germline, CDR1 is SQVTM and CDR2 ANQGSEA. Trimming removed 1 base at V and 2 bases at J, with 12 bases between. The CDR3 reads CSVEGGSGPGNTIYF. CDR3 coding DNA: TGCAGCGTTGAAGGGGGGTCGGGTCCTGGAAACACCATATATTTT.

This sequence joins TRBV28 and TRBJ1-2; 9 bases match TRBD1. The CDR3 is 16 residues long. With 1 base clipped from V and 8 bases from J, the junction kept 11 bases outside the gene matches. Germline CDR1 MDHEN, CDR2 SYDVKM. The CDR3 DNA sequence: TGTGCCAGCAGTTTATTTCTACCGGGACAGGGAGGAGGCTACACCTTC. Protein sequence: CASSLFLPGQGGGYTF.

This clone has just a few counts. The J gene is TRBJ1-2, the V gene TRBV7-2; D uncertain. V lost 1 base and J 4 bases, leaving 10 bases between the germline ends. The CDR3 has 14 amino acids. Per germline, CDR1 SGHTA and CDR2 FQGNSA. The CDR3 protein is CASSLGGPVYGYTF. The CDR3 DNA follows: TGTGCCAGCAGCTTAGGAGGGCCGGTCTATGGCTACACCTTC. The variable domain in full, with the rest retrieved from reference TRBV7-2 and TRBJ1-2, is GAGVSQSPSNKVTEKGKDVELRCDPISGHTALYWYRQSLGQGLEFLIYFQGNSAPDKSGLPSDRFSAERTGGSVSTLTIQRTQQEDSAVYLCASSLGGPVYGYTFGSGTRLTVV.

The gene calls are TRBV19 and TRBJ2-7; D is possibly TRBD1 (6 bases). Germline CDR1 and CDR2: LNHDA and SQIVND (reference sequence). This CDR3 contains 14 residues. Trimming took off 9 bases at V and 6 bases at J, with 21 bases between the two ends. The CDR3 DNA reads as TGTGCCAGCCAACGAGGGACATCCTCGGGCGAGCAGTACTTC. Translating it yields CASQRGTSSGEQYF.